Below, 23 T cell receptor beta chains from the same sample are listed, as sequenced in a study of T cell responses to AZD1222 COVID-19 vaccine. The protocol was immunoSEQ multiplex PCR, while the TCRdb copy is restricted to in-frame clones and leaves out a portion. The data contain about 97,000 clones, 87% of them singletons. Sequenced here: peripheral blood, sampled on day 0 of AZD1222 vaccination. Receptor source: an adult in good health.

V gene TRBV11-2 combines with J gene TRBJ2-4, with a possible D match to TRBD1 (6 bases). This CDR3 is built from 17 residues. From germline, CDR1 is SGHAT and CDR2 FQNNGV. Between the trimmed V and J ends, which lost 0 bases and 3 bases, there was a span of 15 bases. CDR3 in amino acids: CASSLERATGSKNIQYF. The CDR3 coding sequence is TGTGCCAGCAGCTTAGAAAGGGCCACAGGGAGCAAAAACATTCAGTACTTC.

As concerns this clone: At one of its ends the junction is not consistent with the germline gene, which may arise from a read error. J is TRBJ2-7 and V is TRBV6-5; 9 bases agree with TRBD2. The CDR3 sequence is 15 residues long. Germline V CDR1 and CDR2: MNHEY, SVGAGI. The CDR3 reads CASRAGTSSGYEQYF. In nucleotides, the CDR3 is TGTGCCAGCAGAGCCGGGACTAGCAGTGGCTACGAGCAGTATTTC.

The V call is TRBV19, the J call TRBJ2-7; 13 bases line up with TRBD2. The CDR3 spans 16 residues. Germline CDR1 and CDR2: LNHDA and SQIVND (reference sequence). The J segment lost 5 bases and the V segment lost 4 bases, leaving 8 bases of the junction unmatched. The CDR3 reads CASSKTGTSGTHEQYF. CDR3 DNA: TGTGCCAGTAGTAAAACCGGGACTAGCGGGACCCACGAGCAGTACTTC.

The genes are TRBV30 and TRBJ1-2, with D perhaps TRBD1 (5 bases). CDR1 is GTSNPN, CDR2 SVGIG, per germline (reference sequence). This CDR3 contains 13 residues. Trimming stripped 0 bases from V and 4 bases from J, with 9 bases between. In DNA form, the CDR3 reads TGTGCCTGGAGTGTACGTCAGGGCTATGGCTACACCTTC. Its protein product is CAWSVRQGYGYTF.

The V and J genes are TRBV25-1 and TRBJ2-5; 10 bases line up with TRBD2. After removal of 10 bases from V and 4 bases from J, the junction contained 6 bases not matched to a gene. This CDR3 spans 13 amino acids. Germline V CDR1 and CDR2: MGHDK, SYGVNS. CDR3 sequence: CATLAGERETQYF. DNA for the CDR3: TGTGCCACCCTAGCGGGAGAGCGAGAGACCCAGTACTTC.

This chain uses TRBV30 with TRBJ2-3; the D gene is possibly TRBD2 (6 bases). V lost 3 bases to trimming and J lost 0 bases, with 10 bases between them. Germline V lookup: CDR1 GTSNPN, CDR2 SVGIG (reference sequence). This CDR3 is built from 14 residues. The DNA of the CDR3 is TGTGCCTGGAGCCTAGCGTCTAGCACAGATACGCAGTATTTT. Its translation: CAWSLASSTDTQYF.

The chain couples TRBV2 to TRBJ2-7; D is uncertain. Trimming cost V 2 bases and J 2 bases, with 1 base left between them. This CDR3 comprises 11 residues. Germline V gene data show CDR1 as SNHLY and CDR2 as FYNNEI. DNA for the CDR3: TGTGCCAGCAGTGAAACCTACGAGCAGTACTTC. Protein: CASSETYEQYF. The complete variable domain, with remaining parts taken from reference TRBV2 and TRBJ2-7, reads EPEVTQTPSHQVTQMGQEVILRCVPISNHLYFYWYRQILGQKVEFLVSFYNNEISEKSEIFDDQFSVERPDGSNFTLKIRSTKLEDSAMYFCASSETYEQYFGPGTRLTVT.

There are a few counts of this clone. This chain links TRBV29-1 with TRBJ2-5, with TRBD2 matching 13 bases. Germline loops: CDR1 SQVTM, CDR2 ANQGSEA. This CDR3 has 16 residues. J was trimmed by 2 bases and V by 7 bases; bases with no gene match: 10. DNA of the CDR3: TGCAGCGCCTCCTTACTAGCGGGAGGGCGTCAAGAGACCCAGTACTTC. It specifies CSASLLAGGRQETQYF.

This sequence joins TRBV7-9 and TRBJ2-2; no firm D call. V lost 5 bases to trimming and J lost 1 base, with 11 bases between them. Germline values: CDR1 SEHNR, CDR2 FQNEAQ (reference sequence). The CDR3 length is 15 residues. The CDR3 bases are TGTGCCAGCAGCCTCGGCCGACAGAACACCGGGGAGCTGTTTTTT. This codes for CASSLGRQNTGELFF. Variable domain in full (rest from reference TRBV7-9 and TRBJ2-2): DTGVSQNPRHKITKRGQNVTFRCDPISEHNRLYWYRQTLGQGPEFLTYFQNEAQLEKSRLLSDRFSAERPKGSFSTLEIQRTEQGDSAMYLCASSLGRQNTGELFFGEGSRLTVL.

This clone turned up a few times. The rearrangement uses TRBV5-1 and TRBJ2-1; D ambiguous. The CDR3 contains 15 residues. Looked up from germline, CDR1 is SGHRS and CDR2 is YFSETQ. Trimming shortened V by 4 bases and J by 1 base, and 12 bases separated the two germline ends. CDR3 bases: TGCGCCAGCAGCCCGTTCGGTGCTTCCTACAATGAGCAGTTCTTC. Its protein product is CASSPFGASYNEQFF.

The rearrangement uses TRBV29-1 and TRBJ1-1; D uncertain. Germline-derived CDR1 and CDR2 are SQVTM and ANQGSEA. This CDR3 is built from 13 residues. V lost 7 bases, J lost 5 bases, and 17 bases lay in between. In DNA form, the CDR3 reads TGCAGCGCCTCTGCGGCCGAGAATACTGAAGCTTTCTTT. Its translation is CSASAAENTEAFF.

The V call is TRBV4-1, the J call TRBJ1-3; a possible D gene is TRBD1 (6 bases). This CDR3 is 15 amino acids long. CDR1 and CDR2 from the germline V gene are MGHRA and YSYEKL. The V end lost 1 base, the J end lost 2 bases, and 9 bases lay between the germline ends. The CDR3: CASSQGSGAGNTIYF. In DNA, the CDR3 is TGCGCCAGCAGCCAAGGGTCAGGGGCTGGAAACACCATATATTTT.

The chain carries TRBV28 and TRBJ1-1, with D possibly being TRBD1 (5 bases). Germline lookup yields CDR1 MDHEN and CDR2 SYDVKM. The CDR3 covers 13 residues. Trimming took 5 bases from V and 4 from J, leaving 11 bases between them. CDR3 nucleotide sequence: TGTGCCAGCAGTCCAGGGATTGGCACTGAAGCTTTCTTT. Its translation: CASSPGIGTEAFF.

The V and J genes are TRBV28 and TRBJ1-1, with 7 positions matching TRBD1. CDR3 length: 14 residues. Germline V CDR1 and CDR2: MDHEN, SYDVKM. J was trimmed by 6 bases and V by 3 bases; bases with no gene match: 7. The CDR3 DNA reads as TGTGCCAGCAGTTTCCGTGGGACAGCGGCTGAAGCTTTCTTT. Residues: CASSFRGTAAEAFF.

The rearrangement links TRBV5-4 to TRBJ2-5; 7 nucleotides match TRBD1. Germline V gene lookup returns CDR1 SGHNT and CDR2 YYREEE (reference sequence). Trimming at V came to 6 bases and at J to 2 bases, leaving 4 bases not matched to a gene. This CDR3 has 13 residues. The chain's CDR3 is CASTRTGQETQYF. As DNA, the CDR3 is TGTGCCAGCACCCGGACAGGTCAAGAGACCCAGTACTTC.

The V call is TRBV5-5, the J call TRBJ1-2; maybe TRBD1 (5 bases). The germline CDR1 and CDR2 sequences are SGHKS and YYEKEE (reference sequence). The germline V and J ends were trimmed by 1 base and 2 bases, with 9 bases remaining between them. This CDR3 is built from 14 residues. Here the CDR3 reads CASSLYEGNYGYTF. The CDR3 DNA reads as TGTGCCAGCAGCTTGTATGAGGGGAACTATGGCTACACCTTC.

The chain links TRBV7-3 to TRBJ2-1, with 7 bases identical to TRBD2. The CDR3 sequence is 13 residues long. Germline CDR1 SGHTA, CDR2 FQGTGA. The V segment lost 5 bases and the J segment 8 bases; nucleotides outside the gene matches: 6. CDR3 nucleotide sequence: TGTGCCAGCAGCCTCTCAACTAGCGATGAGCAGTTCTTC. This sequence encodes CASSLSTSDEQFF.

The V and J genes are TRBV19 and TRBJ1-5; D is unresolved. The CDR3 runs to 14 residues. V was cut by 1 base and J by 3 bases, with 7 bases left in between. Per the germline V gene, CDR1 is LNHDA and CDR2 is SQIVND (reference sequence). CDR3: CASSIGLVNQPQHF. The CDR3 DNA follows: TGTGCCAGTAGTATAGGTTTAGTCAATCAGCCCCAGCATTTT.

Only one count was recorded for this clone. The CDR3 nucleotides are TGTGCCAGCAGCGAGGGACTAGCGGGAGTCGGGACCTACAATGAGCAGTTCTTC. It yields the protein CASSEGLAGVGTYNEQFF. The chain links TRBV21-1 to TRBJ2-1; the D call in the table, TRBD2, was not verified against the DNA. TRBV21-1 is a documented pseudogene. The CDR3 contains 18 residues.

V is TRBV2 and J is TRBJ1-4; D is undetermined. This CDR3 has 15 amino acids. Germline V gene sequence: CDR1 SNHLY, CDR2 FYNNEI. Trimming removed 4 bases from V and 5 bases from J, with 14 bases in between. The CDR3 DNA follows: TGTGCCAGCAGTGGATTGGCGGGCCCAAATGAAAAACTGTTTTTT. Protein sequence: CASSGLAGPNEKLFF.

V gene TRBV4-1 combines with J gene TRBJ2-7; a weak D match, TRBD2 (5 bases). The germline gives CDR1 MGHRA, CDR2 YSYEKL. Deletions cut 6 bases from V and 2 bases from J, with 11 bases between. The CDR3 totals 13 residues. CDR3 sequence (DNA): TGCGCCAGCAGTTTGGACTGGACCTACGAGCAGTACTTC. It yields the protein CASSLDWTYEQYF.

This sequence joins TRBV14 and TRBJ1-2; TRBD1 agrees at 7 bases. The junction had 4 bases not matched to a gene; V was cut back by 4 bases and J by 5 bases. This CDR3 spans 13 amino acids. Looked up from germline, CDR1 is SGHDN and CDR2 is FVKESK. CDR3 sequence reads: CASSRQGTYGYTF. CDR3 coding DNA: TGTGCCAGCAGCCGACAGGGAACTTATGGCTACACCTTC.

The genes are TRBV3-1 (or the pseudogene TRBV3-2) and TRBJ2-7, with 8 bases aligning to TRBD1. The germline V gene has CDR1 LGHDT and CDR2 YNNKEL (reference sequence). The junction had 4 bases not matched to a gene; V was cut back by 6 bases and J by 3 bases. The CDR3 length is 13 residues. The CDR3: CASRYGQGYEQYF. In nucleotides, the CDR3 is TGTGCCAGCAGGTATGGACAGGGCTACGAGCAGTACTTC.